This T cell receptor (beta chain) derives from a study of T-cell memory formation after mild COVID-19. Regarding the study as a whole: Clones that contracted clustered mainly in CM and EM if CD4+ and in EMRA if CD8+.

The CDR3 loop spans 14 amino acids. V lost 3 bases, J lost 7 bases, and 3 bases stayed unmatched. CDR1 SEHNR and CDR2 FQNEAQ come from the germline V gene (reference sequence). cDNA libraries for TCR alpha and TCR beta, carrying sample barcodes and UMIs, came from 5'RACE with constant-segment primers. TCRdb recomputed calls from the 5' RACE reads with MiXCR, one row per CDR3 protein. Of fewer than 500,000 distinct CDR3 sequences detected, roughly 23% appear once; the ten largest clones hold around 13%. In its sample, this clonotype was seen a few times. Its target is unknown. The clonotype comes from an adult woman who had mild COVID-19 (a few samples of this study predate the infection). Cell type and time point are not known. Sequences were obtained from PBMCs or a T cell subset sorted from them (not recorded which). The J gene is TRBJ2-3, the V gene TRBV7-9; TRBD1 matches 11 bases. CDR3 in amino acids: CASSLGQGENTQYF. The CDR3 DNA reads as TGTGCCAGCAGCTTGGGACAGGGGGAGAATACGCAGTATTTT.